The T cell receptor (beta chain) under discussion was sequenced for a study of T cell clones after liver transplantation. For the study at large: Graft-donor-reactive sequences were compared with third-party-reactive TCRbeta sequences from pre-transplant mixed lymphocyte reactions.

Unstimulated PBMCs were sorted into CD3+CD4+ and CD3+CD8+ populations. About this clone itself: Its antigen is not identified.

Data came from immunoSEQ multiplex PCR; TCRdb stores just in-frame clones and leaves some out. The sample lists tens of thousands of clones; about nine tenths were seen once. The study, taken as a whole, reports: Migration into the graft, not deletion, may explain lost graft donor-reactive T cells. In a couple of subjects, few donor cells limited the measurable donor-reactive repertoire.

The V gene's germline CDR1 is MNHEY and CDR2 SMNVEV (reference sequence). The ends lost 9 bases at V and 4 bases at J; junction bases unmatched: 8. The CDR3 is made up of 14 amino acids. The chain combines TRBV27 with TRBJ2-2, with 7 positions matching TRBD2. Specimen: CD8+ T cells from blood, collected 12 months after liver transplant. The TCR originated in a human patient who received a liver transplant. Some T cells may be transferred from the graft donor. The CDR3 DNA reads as TGTGCCAGTGGGCATGGGGGGGGCACCGGGGAGCTGTTTTTT. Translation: CASGHGGGTGELFF.